These T cell receptor beta chains were read from a single sample in a study of metastatic and nonmetastatic thyroid tumors. TCRdb re-called the PCR reads with MiXCR. The sample shows roughly 38,000 clones, about an eighth of them seen only once. Sequenced material: blood. All receptors derive from a male donor with papillary thyroid cancer or a benign thyroid nodule (not recorded which). Some clones in this sample may be carry-over from other donors' samples. Both conserved end residues are part of each CDR3. The order of the fields is J gene, clone size, D gene, V gene, CDR3 protein, CDR3 DNA. A D gene is named only where the DNA matches it firmly. A clone size is listed for some rows: how often the clone was seen (once, few, many), or a class if it is expanded.

TRBJ1-5 | many | - | TRBV27 | CASSLEGGGNQPQHF | TGTGCCAGCAGTTTAGAGGGGGGAGGCAATCAGCCCCAGCATTTT
TRBJ1-2 | many | TRBD1 | TRBV19 | CASSIDATGAYGYTF | TGTGCCAGTAGTATAGATGCAACAGGGGCCTATGGCTACACCTTC
TRBJ2-7 | many | TRBD1 | TRBV10-3 | CAISAGTGSYEQYF | TGTGCCATCAGTGCCGGGACAGGGAGCTACGAGCAGTACTTC
TRBJ2-7 | medium-sized | TRBD2 | TRBV6-1 | CASRQESGLAGEQYF | TGTGCCAGCAGACAGGAATCGGGACTAGCTGGCGAGCAGTACTTC
TRBJ2-7 | - | TRBD1 | TRBV10-3 | CAIGPGQYHEQYF | TGTGCCATCGGGCCGGGACAGTACCACGAGCAGTACTTC
TRBJ2-3 | few | TRBD2 | TRBV6-5 | CASRQPGLAREDTQYF | TGTGCCAGCAGACAACCGGGACTAGCTAGGGAAGATACGCAGTATTTT
TRBJ1-5 | many | - | TRBV20-1 | CSARRGFAGFSNQPQHF | TGCAGTGCTAGAAGAGGGTTTGCTGGTTTTAGCAATCAGCCCCAGCATTTT
TRBJ2-2 | - | TRBD1 | TRBV7-6 | CASSYGQGNTGELFF | TGTGCCAGCAGCTACGGACAGGGGAACACCGGGGAGCTGTTTTTT
TRBJ2-3 | many | - | TRBV11-1 | CASSLMKVSRAQMDTQYF | TGTGCCAGCAGCTTAATGAAAGTATCCCGAGCCCAGATGGATACGCAGTATTTT
TRBJ2-3 | many | - | TRBV11-3 | CASSYQQEDTQYF | TGTGCCAGCAGTTACCAACAGGAGGATACGCAGTATTTT
TRBJ1-1 | many | TRBD1 | TRBV29-1 | CSAPDRVGNTEAFF | TGCAGCGCCCCAGACAGGGTGGGGAACACTGAAGCTTTCTTT
TRBJ2-2 | - | TRBD2 | TRBV5-4 | CASSVSGSYTGELFF | TGTGCCAGCAGCGTTAGCGGGAGTTACACCGGGGAGCTGTTTTTT
TRBJ2-3 | many | TRBD1 | TRBV28 | CASTTRTGGPWATQYF | TGTGCCAGCACCACTAGGACAGGGGGGCCCTGGGCGACGCAGTATTTT
TRBJ2-7 | few | TRBD2 | TRBV5-6 | CTSSPGAGGLTYEQYF | TGTACCAGCAGCCCGGGCGCGGGAGGGTTGACCTACGAGCAGTACTTC